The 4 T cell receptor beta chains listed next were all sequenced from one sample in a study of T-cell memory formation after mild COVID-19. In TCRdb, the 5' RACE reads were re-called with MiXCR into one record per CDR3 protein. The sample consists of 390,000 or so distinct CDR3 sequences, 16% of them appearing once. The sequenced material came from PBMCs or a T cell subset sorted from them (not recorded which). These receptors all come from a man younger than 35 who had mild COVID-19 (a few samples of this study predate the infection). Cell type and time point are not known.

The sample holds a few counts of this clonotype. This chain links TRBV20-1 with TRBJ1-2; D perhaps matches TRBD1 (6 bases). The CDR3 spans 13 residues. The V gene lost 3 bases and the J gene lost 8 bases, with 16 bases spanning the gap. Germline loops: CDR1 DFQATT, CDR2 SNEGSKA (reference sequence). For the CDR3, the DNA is TGCAGTGCTAGGATCACGTCTGGGGGCGGCTACACCTTC. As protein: CSARITSGGGYTF.

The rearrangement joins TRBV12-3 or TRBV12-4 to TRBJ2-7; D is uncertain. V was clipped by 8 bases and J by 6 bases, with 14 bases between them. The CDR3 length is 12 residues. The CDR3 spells CASSSEWAEQYF. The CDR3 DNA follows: TGTGCCAGCTCCAGCGAATGGGCCGAGCAGTACTTC.

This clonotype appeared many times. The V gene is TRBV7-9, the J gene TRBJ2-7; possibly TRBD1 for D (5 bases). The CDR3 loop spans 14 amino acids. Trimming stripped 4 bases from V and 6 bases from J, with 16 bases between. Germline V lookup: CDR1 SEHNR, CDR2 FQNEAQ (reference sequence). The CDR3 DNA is TGTGCCAGCAGCTCCACTACAGGTCTCTCCGAGCAGTACGTC. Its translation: CASSSTTGLSEQYV.

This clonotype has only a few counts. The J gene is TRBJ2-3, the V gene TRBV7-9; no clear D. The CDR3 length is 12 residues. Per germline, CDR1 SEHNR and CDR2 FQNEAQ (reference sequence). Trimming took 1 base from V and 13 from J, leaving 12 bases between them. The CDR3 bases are TGTGCCAGCAGCTTAGATTGGCGCCTGAAGTATTTT. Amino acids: CASSLDWRLKYF.